This T cell receptor beta chain originates from a study of cytomegalovirus exposure and HLA in healthy donors. Study as a whole: Out of 398 genotyped donors, less than 85% belonged to the Caucasian-associated ancestry cluster. Regarding the study as a whole: Being indistinguishable, some V segments were excluded, TRBV6-2 and TRBV6-3 among them. TCR beta chain V- and J-gene trimming was linked, in a later analysis, to a missense variant in DCLRE1C.

The CDR3 sequence is 13 residues long. Trimming took off 3 bases at V and 5 bases at J, with 11 bases between the two ends. CDR1 SQVTM and CDR2 ANQGSEA come from the germline V gene. With 60 Vbeta and 13 Jbeta primers, the PCR was carried out. Study processing details: About 83 million unique TCR beta chains, 8.5 million to 14 million shared, were counted in a later analysis. TCRdb's table, derived via immunoSEQ multiplex PCR, lists solely in-frame clones and lacks some. V, J and clone size are taken as reported in that table, and D and trimming were inferred from the DNA itself. This table holds about 170,000 clones, 80% to 90% found once. About this clone itself: Its antigen is still unknown.

The gene calls are TRBV29-1 and TRBJ2-4, with D maybe TRBD1 (6 bases). Sample: PBMCs. The clonotype originates from a man aged 18 to 30 in good health and CMV-seropositive. The CDR3: CSVDTGHQNIQYF. The CDR3 region has the DNA TGCAGCGTTGACACGGGACATCAAAACATTCAGTACTTC.